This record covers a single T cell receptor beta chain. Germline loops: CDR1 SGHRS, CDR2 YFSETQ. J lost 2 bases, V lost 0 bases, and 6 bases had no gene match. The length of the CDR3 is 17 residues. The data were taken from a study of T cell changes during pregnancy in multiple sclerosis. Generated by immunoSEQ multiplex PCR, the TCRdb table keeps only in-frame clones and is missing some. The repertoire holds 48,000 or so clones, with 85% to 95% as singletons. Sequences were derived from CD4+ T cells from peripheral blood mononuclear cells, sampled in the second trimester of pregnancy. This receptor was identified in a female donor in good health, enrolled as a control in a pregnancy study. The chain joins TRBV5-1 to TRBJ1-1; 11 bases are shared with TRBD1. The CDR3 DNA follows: TGCGCCAGCAGCTTGGGATGGACAGGGGGCGTAAACACTGAAGCTTTCTTT. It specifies CASSLGWTGGVNTEAFF.